This T cell receptor beta chain was captured by sequencing in a study of CD8 T cells in ankylosing spondylitis. Study-wide results and limits: Disease-linked clones were reportedly significantly enriched in matched ankylosing spondylitis synovial fluid. There was a TCR beta motif, made of fewer than 10 highly homologous variants, that appeared characteristic of ankylosing spondylitis blood. Disease-linked clones had a CD8+ phenotype and relatively low frequency in peripheral blood.

TCRdb re-called the 5' RACE reads with MiXCR, one entry per CDR3 protein. The repertoire consists of approximately 520,000 distinct CDR3 sequences, with approximately 5.3% occurring once and the leading ten covering roughly 3.5%. This clonotype showed up many times. What it binds is unknown. Trimming shortened V by 2 bases and J by 7 bases, and 14 bases separated the two germline ends. CDR3 length: 14 residues. Germline CDR1 SNHLY, CDR2 FYNNEI. The chain employs TRBV2 and TRBJ1-1; D is perhaps TRBD1 (5 bases). Source material: blood, either unsorted or a sorted T cell fraction (not recorded which). The sequence derives from a male donor with ankylosing spondylitis. The CDR3 loop reads CASSELGQSVEAFF. CDR3 in DNA: TGTGCCAGCAGTGAATTGGGGCAGTCGGTTGAAGCTTTCTTT.